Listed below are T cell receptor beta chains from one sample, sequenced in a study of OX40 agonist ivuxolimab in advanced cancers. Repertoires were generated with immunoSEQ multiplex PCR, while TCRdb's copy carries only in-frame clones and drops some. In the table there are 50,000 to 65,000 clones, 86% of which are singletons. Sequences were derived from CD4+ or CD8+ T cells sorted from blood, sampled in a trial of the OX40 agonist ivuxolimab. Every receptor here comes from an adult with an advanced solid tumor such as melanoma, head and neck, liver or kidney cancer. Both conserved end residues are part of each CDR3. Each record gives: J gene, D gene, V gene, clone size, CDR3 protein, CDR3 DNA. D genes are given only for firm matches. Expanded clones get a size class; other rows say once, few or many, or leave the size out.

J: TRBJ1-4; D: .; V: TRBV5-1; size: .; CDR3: CASSSSSPNEKLFF; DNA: TGCGCCAGCAGCTCCTCGAGCCCGAATGAAAAACTGTTTTTT
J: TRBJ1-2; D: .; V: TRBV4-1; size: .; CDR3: CASSQEEGTGYGYTF; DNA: TGCGCCAGCAGCCAAGAAGAGGGTACAGGATATGGCTACACCTTC
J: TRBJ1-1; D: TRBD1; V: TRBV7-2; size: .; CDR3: CASSPRTGRPEAFF; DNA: TGTGCCAGCAGCCCGAGGACAGGGCGGCCTGAAGCTTTCTTT
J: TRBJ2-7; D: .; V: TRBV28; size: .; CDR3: CASSQAAWHQQYF; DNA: TGTGCCAGCAGTCAGGCAGCCTGGCATCAGCAGTACTTC
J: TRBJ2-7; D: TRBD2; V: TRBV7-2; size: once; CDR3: CASSAASGDYEQYF; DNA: TGTGCCAGCAGCGCCGCTAGCGGGGACTACGAGCAGTACTTC
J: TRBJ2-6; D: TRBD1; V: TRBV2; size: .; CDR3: CASSVDGQGVSGANVLTF; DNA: TGTGCCAGCAGTGTGGATGGACAGGGGGTCTCTGGGGCCAACGTCCTGACTTTC
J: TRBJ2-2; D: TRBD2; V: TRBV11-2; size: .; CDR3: CASSLDQSLAGSGGELFF; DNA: TGTGCCAGCAGCTTAGATCAGTCACTAGCGGGGTCGGGCGGGGAGCTGTTTTTT
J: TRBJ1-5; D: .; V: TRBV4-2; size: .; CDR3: CASSQDPNNSNQPQHF; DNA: TGTGCCAGCAGCCAAGATCCCAACAATAGCAATCAGCCCCAGCATTTT
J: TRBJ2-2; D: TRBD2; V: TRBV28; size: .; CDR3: CASSNGLAGVTGELFF; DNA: TGTGCCAGCAGCAACGGACTAGCGGGAGTCACCGGGGAGCTGTTTTTT
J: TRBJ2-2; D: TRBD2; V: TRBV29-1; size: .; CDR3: CSVRTSGRVTGELFF; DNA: TGCAGCGTGAGGACTAGCGGGAGAGTCACCGGGGAGCTGTTTTTT
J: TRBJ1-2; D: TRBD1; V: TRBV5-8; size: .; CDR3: CAIGDSLEWGYTF; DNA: TGTGCTATTGGGGACAGCCTGGAGTGGGGCTACACCTTC
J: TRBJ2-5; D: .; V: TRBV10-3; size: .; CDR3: CAISEPRETQYF; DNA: TGTGCCATCAGTGAGCCGAGAGAGACCCAGTACTTC
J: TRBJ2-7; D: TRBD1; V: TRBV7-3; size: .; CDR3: CASSFRDRADEQYF; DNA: TGTGCCAGCAGCTTCCGGGACAGGGCCGACGAGCAGTACTTC
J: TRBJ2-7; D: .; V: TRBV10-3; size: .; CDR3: CAISEGLRYEQYF; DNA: TGTGCCATCAGCGAGGGACTTAGATACGAGCAGTACTTC
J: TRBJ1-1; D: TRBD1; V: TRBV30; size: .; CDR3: CAWSGTGTPRTEAFF; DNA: TGTGCCTGGTCGGGGACAGGGACCCCACGGACTGAAGCTTTCTTT
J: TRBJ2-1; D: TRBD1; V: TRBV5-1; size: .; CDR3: CASSNRQGLIRFF; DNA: TGCGCCAGCAGCAACCGACAGGGTTTGATTCGGTTCTTC
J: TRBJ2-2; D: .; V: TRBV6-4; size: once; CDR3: CASSDGLASGELFF; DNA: TGTGCCAGCAGTGACGGCCTAGCGAGCGGGGAGCTGTTTTTT
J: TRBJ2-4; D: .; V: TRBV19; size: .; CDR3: CASSSPLVLAKNIQYF; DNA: TGTGCCAGTAGTAGCCCCTTGGTGCTAGCCAAAAACATTCAGTACTTC
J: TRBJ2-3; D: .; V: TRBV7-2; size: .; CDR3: CASSPGASDTQYF; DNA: TGTGCCAGCAGCCCCGGGGCTTCAGATACGCAGTATTTT
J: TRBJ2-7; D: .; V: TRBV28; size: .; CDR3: CASSYGVSYEQYF; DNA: TGTGCCAGCAGTTACGGGGTCTCCTACGAGCAGTACTTC
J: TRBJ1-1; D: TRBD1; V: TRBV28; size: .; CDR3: CASRKTGPNTEAFF; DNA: TGTGCCAGTCGCAAGACAGGGCCGAACACTGAAGCTTTCTTT
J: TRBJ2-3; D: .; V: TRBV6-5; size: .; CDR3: CASKATGLDTQYF; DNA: TGTGCCAGCAAGGCGACAGGATTAGATACGCAGTATTTT
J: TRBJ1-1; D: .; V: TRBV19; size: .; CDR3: CASSISGTVNTEAFF; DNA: TGTGCCAGTAGTATTTCTGGGACCGTGAACACTGAAGCTTTCTTT
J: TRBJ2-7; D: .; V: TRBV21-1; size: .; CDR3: CASSKLSWYREDIYEQYF; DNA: TGTGCCAGCAGCAAGCTTTCATGGTATCGGGAAGATATTTACGAGCAGTACTTC
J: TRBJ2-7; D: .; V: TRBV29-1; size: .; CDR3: CSVGEGGSNYEQYF; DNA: TGCAGCGTTGGGGAAGGTGGCAGTAACTACGAGCAGTACTTC
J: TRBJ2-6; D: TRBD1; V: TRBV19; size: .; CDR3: CASTLGGVAGANVLTF; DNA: TGTGCCAGTACCTTAGGGGGCGTCGCTGGGGCCAACGTCCTGACTTTC
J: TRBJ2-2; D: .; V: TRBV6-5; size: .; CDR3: CASRLEITGELFF; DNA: TGTGCCAGCAGACTTGAAATCACCGGGGAGCTGTTTTTT
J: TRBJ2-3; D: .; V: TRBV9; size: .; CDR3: CASSALGRRFTDTQYF; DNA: TGTGCCAGCAGCGCACTGGGCAGGAGATTCACAGATACGCAGTATTTT
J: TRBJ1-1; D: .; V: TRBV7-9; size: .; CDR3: CASSWGRQVNTEAFF; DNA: TGTGCCAGCAGCTGGGGTCGACAGGTGAACACTGAAGCTTTCTTT
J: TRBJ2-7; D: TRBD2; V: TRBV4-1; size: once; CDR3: CASSPSALAGWGYEQYF; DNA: TGCGCCAGCAGCCCTTCGGCACTAGCGGGTTGGGGCTACGAGCAGTACTTC
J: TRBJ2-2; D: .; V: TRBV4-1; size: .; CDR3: CASSQRNTGELFF; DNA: TGCGCCAGCAGCCAACGAAACACCGGGGAGCTGTTTTTT
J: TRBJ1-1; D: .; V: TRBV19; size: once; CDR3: CASLPAAMNTEAFF; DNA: TGTGCCAGTCTCCCCGCAGCTATGAACACTGAAGCTTTCTTT
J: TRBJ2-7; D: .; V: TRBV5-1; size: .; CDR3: CASSLDTGPNEQYF; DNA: TGCGCCAGCAGCTTGGATACAGGGCCCAACGAGCAGTACTTC
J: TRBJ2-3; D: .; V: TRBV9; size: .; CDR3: CASSVLIGAGTDTQYF; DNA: TGTGCCAGCAGCGTACTTATAGGGGCCGGCACAGATACGCAGTATTTT
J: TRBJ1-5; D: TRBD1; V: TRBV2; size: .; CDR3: CASSRTDRGNQPQHF; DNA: TGTGCCAGCAGTCGGACCGACAGGGGAAACCAGCCCCAGCATTTT
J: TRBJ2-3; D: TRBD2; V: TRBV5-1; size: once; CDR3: CASSETSGSSTDTQYF; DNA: TGCGCCAGCAGCGAAACTAGCGGGAGTAGCACAGATACGCAGTATTTT
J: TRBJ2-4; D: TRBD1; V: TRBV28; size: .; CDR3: CASSPRTGEMAKNIQYF; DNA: TGTGCCAGCAGTCCCCGGACAGGGGAGATGGCCAAAAACATTCAGTACTTC
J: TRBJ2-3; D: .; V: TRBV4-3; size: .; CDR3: CASSSSGGEGTDTQYF; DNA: TGCGCCAGCAGCTCGTCCGGGGGAGAGGGCACAGATACGCAGTATTTT
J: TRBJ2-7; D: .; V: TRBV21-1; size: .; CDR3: CASSKGDGPYYEQYF; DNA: TGTGCCAGCAGCAAAGGGGACGGCCCCTACTACGAGCAGTACTTC